What follows is one T cell receptor (beta chain) and its context. Its antigen specificity is not known. No much larger clonotype is one base removed from it; base qualities were not supplied. The time point label for this specimen denotes: about 28 days (+/-7) after the second vaccine dose. Because spike-specific TCR depth and breadth did not differ between the two schedules, AZD1222 recipients who got a second dose at roughly 4 weeks were pooled with those who got a second dose at roughly 12 weeks. Samples from vaccinated people were obtained from the UK trials COV001 and COV002, which included a single-blind randomized controlled phase 2/3 trial of AZD1222 (ChAdOx1 nCoV-19) in healthy adults. Trial participant PBMC samples were collected at day 0 and day 28 after the second dose for TCRbeta chain sequencing. The data were obtained in a study of T cell responses to AZD1222 COVID-19 vaccine (dated by TCRdb to about 2021). A note on the overall study: TCR sequencing covered fewer than 250 trial participants: some 210 given two doses of AZD1222 and 26 given two doses of MenACWY control vaccine. Trial participants were enrolled by age into 18-55, 56-69 and 70-plus year subgroups, with roughly 150, 30 and 60 TCR-sequenced participants respectively. What the research found in general, with its limitations: Most participants were white British and females outnumbered males, and the authors suggested that clonal diversity may have been underestimated. Vaccine-associated CD4 TCRs spanned the whole spike protein, with dominant responses in regions 160-218 and 743-854. Reportedly, close to half of the unique spike-specific TCRs recognized epitopes lying outside the regions that are mutated in the B.1.351 and B.1.1.7 variants. A significant rise in spike-specific TCR breadth and depth was observed after two AZD1222 doses relative to day 0 and relative to MenACWY recipients. Only a handful of AZD1222 recipients were SARS-CoV-2 seropositive at baseline, limiting conclusions about previously exposed vaccinees. Because no samples from the day 14 peak response were available, repertoires could be characterized only after the peak T cell response. In the small 56-69-year group, the increase in depth fell short of significance, most likely because of low power.

Spanning cysteine to phenylalanine, the CDR3 consists of 14 amino acids. Only CDR3 DNA is held: 42 bases, read in frame from base 1. The germline V gene (reference sequence) provides CDR1 LNHDA and CDR2 SQIVND. The germline V end is reduced by 3 bases and the J end by 3 bases; junction bases left unmatched: 0. The CDR3 regions of human TCRbeta chains were subjected to immunosequencing. Regarding the original processing steps: TCRs in the repertoires were matched against a reference library of SARS-CoV-2-specific TCRs that had been generated with the MIRA antigen-specificity platform. Breadth was defined as the fraction of unique TCRs that were SARS-CoV-2-associated, and depth was defined as the fraction of total T cells that were SARS-CoV-2-associated. Each spike-specific TCR was assigned to its reactive spike region and to a CD4 or CD8 class using the MIRA data. Log10-transformed breadth and depth values were compared by one-way ANOVA with Sidak's multiple comparisons tests. The clones in this table, taken by TCRdb from immuneACCESS, are in-frame only. Not every clone is retained; where verified, under half of the shortfall comes from an unresolved V gene, and the cause of the rest is unknown. V, J and clone size derive from that table, while D and trimming were established from the DNA sequence. This sample gives about 77,000 clones in total; more than 85% of them show up just once. Clones ranked in the top ten supply roughly 4.8% of the sample.

The TCR originated in an adult who received the AZD1222 COVID-19 vaccine. The V and J segments used are TRBV19 and TRBJ2-7, and 12 bases in between align with TRBD2. The sequenced sample was peripheral blood, obtained 28 days after the second AZD1222 dose. The nucleotide sequence is given as TGTGCCAGTAGTATGACTAGCGGGAGCTACGAGCAGTACTTC. It codes for CASSMTSGSYEQYF.